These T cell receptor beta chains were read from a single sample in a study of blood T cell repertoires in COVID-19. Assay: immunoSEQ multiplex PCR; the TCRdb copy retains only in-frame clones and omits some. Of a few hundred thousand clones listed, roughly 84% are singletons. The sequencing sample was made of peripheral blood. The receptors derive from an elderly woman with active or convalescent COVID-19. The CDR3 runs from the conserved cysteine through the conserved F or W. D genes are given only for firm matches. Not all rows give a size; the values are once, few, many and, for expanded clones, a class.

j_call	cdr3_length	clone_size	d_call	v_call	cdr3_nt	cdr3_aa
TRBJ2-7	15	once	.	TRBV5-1	TGCGCCAGCAGCTTGGAGGCCAGGGGAAGCTACGAGCAGTACTTC	CASSLEARGSYEQYF
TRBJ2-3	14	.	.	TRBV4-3	TGCGCCAGCAGCCCCGACTTCCTCACAGATACGCAGTATTTT	CASSPDFLTDTQYF
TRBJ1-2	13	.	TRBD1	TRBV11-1	TGTGCCAGCAGCTTGCAGGGGGCGAGTGGCTACACCTTC	CASSLQGASGYTF
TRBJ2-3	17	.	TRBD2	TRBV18	TGTGCCAGCTCACCGTTGAATCGGACTAGCGGGACAGATACGCAGTATTTT	CASSPLNRTSGTDTQYF
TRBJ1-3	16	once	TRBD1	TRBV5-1	TGCGCCAGCACCGGACAGGGGCTCAGTCTAGGAAACACCATATATTTT	CASTGQGLSLGNTIYF
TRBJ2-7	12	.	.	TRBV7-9	TGTGCCAGCAGCTACGACCGGGGTGAGCAGTACTTC	CASSYDRGEQYF
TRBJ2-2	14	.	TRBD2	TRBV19	TGTGCCACCAAGGGACTAGCAGGCACCGGGGAGCTGTTTTTT	CATKGLAGTGELFF
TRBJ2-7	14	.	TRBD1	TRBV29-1	TGCAGCGTTGGCCGGGACAGGGTGATAGACGAGCAGTACTTC	CSVGRDRVIDEQYF
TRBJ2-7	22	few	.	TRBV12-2	TGTGCAAGTCGCTTAGCGCCCTCGGGGGGGACAGGGGTGATAACGGTGTCCTACGAGCAGTACTTC	CASRLAPSGGTGVITVSYEQYF
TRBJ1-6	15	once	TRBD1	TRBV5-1	TGCGCCAGCAGCCCACAGGGGGCAGGGAATTCACCCCTCCACTTT	CASSPQGAGNSPLHF
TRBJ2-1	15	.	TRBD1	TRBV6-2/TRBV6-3	TGTGCCAGCAGTTATTGGGACAGGGAGGGCAATGAGCAGTTCTTC	CASSYWDREGNEQFF